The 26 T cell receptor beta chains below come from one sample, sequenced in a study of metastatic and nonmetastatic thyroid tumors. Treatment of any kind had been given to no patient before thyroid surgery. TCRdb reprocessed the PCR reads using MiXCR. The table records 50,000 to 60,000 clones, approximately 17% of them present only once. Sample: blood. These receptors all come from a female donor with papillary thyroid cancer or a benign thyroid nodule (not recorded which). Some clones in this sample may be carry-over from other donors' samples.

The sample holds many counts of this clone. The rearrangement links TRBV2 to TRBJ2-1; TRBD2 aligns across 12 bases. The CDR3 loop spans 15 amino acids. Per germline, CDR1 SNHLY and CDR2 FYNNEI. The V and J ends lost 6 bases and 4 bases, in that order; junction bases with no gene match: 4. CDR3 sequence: CASRTTSGSYNEQFF. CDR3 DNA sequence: TGTGCCAGCAGGACGACTAGCGGGAGTTACAATGAGCAGTTCTTC.

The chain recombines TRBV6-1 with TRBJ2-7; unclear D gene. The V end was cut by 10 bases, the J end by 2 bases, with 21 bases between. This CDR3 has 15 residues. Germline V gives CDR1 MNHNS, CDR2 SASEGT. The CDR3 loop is CAIQMSPRWAYEQYF. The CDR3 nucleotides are TGTGCCATCCAAATGTCCCCCAGATGGGCCTACGAGCAGTACTTC.

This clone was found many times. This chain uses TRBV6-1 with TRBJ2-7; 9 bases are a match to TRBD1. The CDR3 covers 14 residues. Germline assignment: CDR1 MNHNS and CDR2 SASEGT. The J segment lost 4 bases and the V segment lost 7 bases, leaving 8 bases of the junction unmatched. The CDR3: CASTYRGQGYEQYF. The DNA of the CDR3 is TGTGCCAGCACTTATAGGGGACAGGGTTACGAGCAGTACTTC.

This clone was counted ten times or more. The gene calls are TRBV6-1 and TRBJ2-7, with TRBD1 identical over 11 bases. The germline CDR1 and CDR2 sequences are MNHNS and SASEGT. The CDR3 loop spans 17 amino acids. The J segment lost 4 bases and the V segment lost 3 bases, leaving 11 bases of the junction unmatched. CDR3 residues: CASSDSLWTGGMYEQYF. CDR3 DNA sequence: TGTGCCAGCAGTGACTCCCTCTGGACAGGGGGCATGTACGAGCAGTACTTC.

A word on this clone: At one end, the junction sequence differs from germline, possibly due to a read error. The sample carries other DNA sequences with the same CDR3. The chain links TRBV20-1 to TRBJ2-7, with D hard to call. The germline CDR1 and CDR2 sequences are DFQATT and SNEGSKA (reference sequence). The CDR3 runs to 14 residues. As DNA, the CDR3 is TGTAGCCCTGAGGTGGATAGGAGCTCCTACGAGCAGTACTTC. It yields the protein CSPEVDRSSYEQYF.

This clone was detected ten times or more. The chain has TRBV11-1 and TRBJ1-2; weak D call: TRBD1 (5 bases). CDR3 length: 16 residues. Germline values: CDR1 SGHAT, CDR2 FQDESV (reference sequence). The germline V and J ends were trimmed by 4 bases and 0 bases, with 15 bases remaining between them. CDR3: CASSSLYGTANYGYTF. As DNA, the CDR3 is TGTGCCAGCAGCTCTCTTTACGGGACCGCTAACTATGGCTACACCTTC.

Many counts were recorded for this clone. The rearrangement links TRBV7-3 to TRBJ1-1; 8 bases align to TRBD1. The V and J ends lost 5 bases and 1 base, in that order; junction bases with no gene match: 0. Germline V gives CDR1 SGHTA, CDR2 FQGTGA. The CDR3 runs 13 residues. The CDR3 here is CASSGQGNTEAFF. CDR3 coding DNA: TGTGCCAGCAGCGGACAGGGGAACACTGAAGCTTTCTTT.

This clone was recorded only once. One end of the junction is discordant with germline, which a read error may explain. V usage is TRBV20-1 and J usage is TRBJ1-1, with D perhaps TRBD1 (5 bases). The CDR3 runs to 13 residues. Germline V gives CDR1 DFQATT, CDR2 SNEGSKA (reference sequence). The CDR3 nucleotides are TGCAGTGATAGACGTAAAGGGGCCACTGAAGCTTTCTTT. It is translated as CSDRRKGATEAFF.

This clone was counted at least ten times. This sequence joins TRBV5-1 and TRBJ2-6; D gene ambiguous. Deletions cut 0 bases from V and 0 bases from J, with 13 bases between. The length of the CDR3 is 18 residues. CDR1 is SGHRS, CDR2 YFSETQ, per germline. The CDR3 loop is CASSLAQRSFSGANVLTF. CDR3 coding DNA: TGCGCCAGCAGCTTGGCACAGCGAAGCTTCTCTGGGGCCAACGTCCTGACTTTC.

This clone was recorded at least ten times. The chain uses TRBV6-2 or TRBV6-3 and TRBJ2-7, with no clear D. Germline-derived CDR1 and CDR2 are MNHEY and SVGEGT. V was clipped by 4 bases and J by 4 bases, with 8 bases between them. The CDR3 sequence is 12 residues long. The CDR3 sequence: CASSSPIYEQYF. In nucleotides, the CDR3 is TGTGCCAGCAGTTCACCTATATACGAGCAGTACTTC.

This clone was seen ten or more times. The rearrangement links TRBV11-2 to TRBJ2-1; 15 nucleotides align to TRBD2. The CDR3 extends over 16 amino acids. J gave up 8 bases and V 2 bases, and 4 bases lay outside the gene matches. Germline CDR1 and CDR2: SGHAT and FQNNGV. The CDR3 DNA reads TGTGCCAGCAGCTTATTAGGACTAGCGGGAGGGGATGAGCAGTTCTTC. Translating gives CASSLLGLAGGDEQFF.

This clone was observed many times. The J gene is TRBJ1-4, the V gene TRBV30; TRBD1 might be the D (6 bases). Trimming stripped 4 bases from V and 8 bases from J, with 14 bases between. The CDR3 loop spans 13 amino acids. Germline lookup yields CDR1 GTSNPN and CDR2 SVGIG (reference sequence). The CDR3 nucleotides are TGTGCCTGGACGGGACATCGGAGAGAAAAACTGTTTTTT. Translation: CAWTGHRREKLFF.

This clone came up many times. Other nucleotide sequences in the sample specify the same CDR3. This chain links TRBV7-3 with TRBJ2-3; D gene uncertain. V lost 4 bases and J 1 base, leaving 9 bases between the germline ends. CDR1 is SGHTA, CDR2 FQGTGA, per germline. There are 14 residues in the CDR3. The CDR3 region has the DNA TGTGCCAGCAGCTCGGTGCCGGGCACAGATACGCAGTATTTT. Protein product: CASSSVPGTDTQYF.

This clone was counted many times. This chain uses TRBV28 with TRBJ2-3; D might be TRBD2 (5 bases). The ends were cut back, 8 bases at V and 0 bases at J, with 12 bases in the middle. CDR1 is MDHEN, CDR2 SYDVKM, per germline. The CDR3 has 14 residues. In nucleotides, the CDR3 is TGTGCCAGCGGGCTAGCAGAAAGCACAGATACGCAGTATTTT. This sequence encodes CASGLAESTDTQYF.

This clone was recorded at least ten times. The CDR3 reads CASSPNLRRTGSSYEQYF. The DNA of the CDR3 is TGTGCCAGCAGCCCCAACCTTCGGAGGACTGGCAGCTCCTACGAGCAGTACTTC. The chain uses TRBV3-1 and TRBJ2-7, with D maybe TRBD2 (5 bases). The CDR3 covers 18 residues. Deletions cut 4 bases from V and 0 bases from J, with 22 bases between. Germline V CDR1 and CDR2: LGHDT, YNNKEL (reference sequence).

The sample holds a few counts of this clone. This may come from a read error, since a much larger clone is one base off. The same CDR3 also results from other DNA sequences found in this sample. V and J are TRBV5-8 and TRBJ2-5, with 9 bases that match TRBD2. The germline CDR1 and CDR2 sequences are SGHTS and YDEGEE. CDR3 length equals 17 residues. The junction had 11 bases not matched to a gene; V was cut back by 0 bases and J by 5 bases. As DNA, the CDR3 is TGTGCCAGCAGCTTGGCTACTAGCGGGTCCCTCCCTGAGACCCAGTACTTC. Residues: CASSLATSGSLPETQYF. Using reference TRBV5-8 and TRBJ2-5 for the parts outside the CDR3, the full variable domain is EAGVTQSPTHLIKTRGQQATLRCSPISGHTSVYWYQQALGLGLQFLLWYDEGEERNRGNFPPRFSGRQFPNYSSELNVNALELEDSALYLCASSLATSGSLPETQYFGPGTRLLVL.

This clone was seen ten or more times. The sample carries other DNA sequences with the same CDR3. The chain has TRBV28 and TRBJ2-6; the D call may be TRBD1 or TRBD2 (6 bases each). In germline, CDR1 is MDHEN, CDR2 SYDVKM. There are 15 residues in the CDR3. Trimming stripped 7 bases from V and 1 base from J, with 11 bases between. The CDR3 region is CASIGGQSGANVLTF. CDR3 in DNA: TGTGCCAGCATTGGGGGGCAGTCTGGGGCCAACGTCCTGACTTTC.

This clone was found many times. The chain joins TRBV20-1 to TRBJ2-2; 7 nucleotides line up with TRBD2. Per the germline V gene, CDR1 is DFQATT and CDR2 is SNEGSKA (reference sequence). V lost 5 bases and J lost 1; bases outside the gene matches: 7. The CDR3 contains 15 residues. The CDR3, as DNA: TGCAGTGCTTCCCCTCTAGCGGTGAACACCGGGGAGCTGTTTTTT. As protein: CSASPLAVNTGELFF.

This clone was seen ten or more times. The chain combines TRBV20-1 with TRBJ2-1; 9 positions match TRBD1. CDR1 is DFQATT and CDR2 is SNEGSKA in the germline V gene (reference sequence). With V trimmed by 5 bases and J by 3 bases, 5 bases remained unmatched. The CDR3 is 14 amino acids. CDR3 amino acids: CSARPGQGYNEQFF. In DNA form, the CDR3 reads TGCAGTGCTCGTCCGGGACAGGGCTACAATGAGCAGTTCTTC.

DNA of the CDR3: TGTGCCAGCAGTTCGCTATCGGGAAAGGGCTACGAGCAGTACTTC. Translation gives CASSSLSGKGYEQYF. The V and J genes are TRBV6-1 and TRBJ2-7; TRBD2 is a possible D gene (5 bases). CDR3 length: 15 residues. Germline V lookup: CDR1 MNHNS, CDR2 SASEGT. The ends were cut back, 5 bases at V and 3 bases at J, with 17 bases in the middle.

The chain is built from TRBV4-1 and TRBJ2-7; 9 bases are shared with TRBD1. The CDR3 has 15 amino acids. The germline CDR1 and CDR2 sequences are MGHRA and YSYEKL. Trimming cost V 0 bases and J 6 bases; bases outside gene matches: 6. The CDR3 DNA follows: TGCGCCAGCAGCCAAGATTGGGACAGGGTCGTCGAGCAGTACTTC. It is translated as CASSQDWDRVVEQYF.

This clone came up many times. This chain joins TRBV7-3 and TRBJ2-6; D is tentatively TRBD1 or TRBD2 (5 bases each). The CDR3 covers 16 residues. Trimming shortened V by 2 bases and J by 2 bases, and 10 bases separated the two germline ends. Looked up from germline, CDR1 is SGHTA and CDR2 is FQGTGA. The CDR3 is CASSLGGVAGANVLTF. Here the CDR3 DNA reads TGTGCCAGCAGCTTAGGGGGAGTTGCTGGGGCCAACGTCCTGACTTTC.

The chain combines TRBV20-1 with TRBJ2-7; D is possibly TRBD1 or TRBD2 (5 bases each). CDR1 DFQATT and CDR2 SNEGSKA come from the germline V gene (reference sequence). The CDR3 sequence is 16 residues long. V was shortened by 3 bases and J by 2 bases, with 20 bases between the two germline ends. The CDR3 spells CSARGPGRLNPYEQYF. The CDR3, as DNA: TGCAGTGCTAGGGGACCGGGCCGGCTAAATCCCTACGAGCAGTACTTC.

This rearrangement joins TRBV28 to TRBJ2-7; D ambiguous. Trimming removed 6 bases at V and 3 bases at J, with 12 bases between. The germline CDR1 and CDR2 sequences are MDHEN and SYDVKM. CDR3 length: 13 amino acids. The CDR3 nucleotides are TGTGCCAGCAGCCTGTGGACGGGCTACGAGCAGTACTTC. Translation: CASSLWTGYEQYF.

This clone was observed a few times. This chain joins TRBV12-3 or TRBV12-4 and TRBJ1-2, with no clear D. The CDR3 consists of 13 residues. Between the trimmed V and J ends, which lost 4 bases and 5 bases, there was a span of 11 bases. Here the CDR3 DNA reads TGTGCCAGCAGTTCCGGTACATCTTATGGCTACACCTTC. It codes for CASSSGTSYGYTF.

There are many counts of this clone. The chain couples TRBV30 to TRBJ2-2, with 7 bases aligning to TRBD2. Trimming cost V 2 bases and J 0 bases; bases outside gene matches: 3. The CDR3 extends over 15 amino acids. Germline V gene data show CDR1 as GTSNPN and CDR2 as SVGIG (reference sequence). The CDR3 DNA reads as TGTGCCTGGAGTCGCCTAGCGGCGAACACCGGGGAGCTGTTTTTT. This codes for CAWSRLAANTGELFF.